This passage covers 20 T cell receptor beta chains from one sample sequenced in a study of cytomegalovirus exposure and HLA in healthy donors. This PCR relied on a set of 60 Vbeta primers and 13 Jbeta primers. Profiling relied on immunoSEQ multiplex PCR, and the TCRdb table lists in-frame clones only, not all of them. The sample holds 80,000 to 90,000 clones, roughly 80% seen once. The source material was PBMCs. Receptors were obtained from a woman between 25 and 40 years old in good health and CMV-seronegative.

CDR3 in amino acids: CASDPFQGSGYTF. DNA of the CDR3: TGTGCCAGCGATCCCTTCCAGGGGAGTGGCTACACCTTC. This rearrangement joins TRBV28 to TRBJ1-2, with a possible D match to TRBD1 (6 bases). The CDR3 is 13 amino acids. Trimming stripped 8 bases from V and 7 bases from J, with 17 bases between. Per the germline V gene, CDR1 is MDHEN and CDR2 is SYDVKM.

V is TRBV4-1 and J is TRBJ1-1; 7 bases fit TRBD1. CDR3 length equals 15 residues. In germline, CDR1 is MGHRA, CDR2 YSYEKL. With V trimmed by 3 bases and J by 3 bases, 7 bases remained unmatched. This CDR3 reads CASSQARGRDTEAFF. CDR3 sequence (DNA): TGCGCCAGCAGCCAGGCGAGGGGGCGGGACACTGAAGCTTTCTTT.

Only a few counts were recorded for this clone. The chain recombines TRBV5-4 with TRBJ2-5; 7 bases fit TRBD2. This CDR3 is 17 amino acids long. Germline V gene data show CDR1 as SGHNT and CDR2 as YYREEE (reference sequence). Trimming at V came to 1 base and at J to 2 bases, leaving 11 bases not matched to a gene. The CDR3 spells CASSLFRISGGQETQYF. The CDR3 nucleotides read TGTGCCAGCAGCTTGTTCAGGATTTCGGGGGGTCAAGAGACCCAGTACTTC. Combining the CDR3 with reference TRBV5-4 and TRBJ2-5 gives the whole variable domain ETGVTQSPTHLIKTRGQQVTLRCSSQSGHNTVSWYQQALGQGPQFIFQYYREEENGRGNFPPRFSGLQFPNYSSELNVNALELDDSALYLCASSLFRISGGQETQYFGPGTRLLVL.

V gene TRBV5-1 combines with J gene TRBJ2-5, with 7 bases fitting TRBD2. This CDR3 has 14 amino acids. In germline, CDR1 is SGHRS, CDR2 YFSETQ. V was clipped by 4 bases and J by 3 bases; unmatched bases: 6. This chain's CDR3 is CASSTWGGEETQYF. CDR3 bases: TGCGCCAGCAGCACGTGGGGGGGGGAAGAGACCCAGTACTTC.

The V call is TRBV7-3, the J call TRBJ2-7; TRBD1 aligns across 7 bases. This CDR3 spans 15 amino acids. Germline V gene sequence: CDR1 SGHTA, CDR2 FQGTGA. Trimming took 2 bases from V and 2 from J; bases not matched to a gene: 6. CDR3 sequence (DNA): TGTGCCAGCAGCTTATACAGGGGTGGAACCTACGAGCAGTACTTC. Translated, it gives CASSLYRGGTYEQYF. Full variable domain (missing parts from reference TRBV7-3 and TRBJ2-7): GAGVSQTPSNKVTEKGKYVELRCDPISGHTALYWYRQSLGQGPEFLIYFQGTGAADDSGLPNDRFFAVRPEGSVSTLKIQRTERGDSAVYLCASSLYRGGTYEQYFGPGTRLTVT.

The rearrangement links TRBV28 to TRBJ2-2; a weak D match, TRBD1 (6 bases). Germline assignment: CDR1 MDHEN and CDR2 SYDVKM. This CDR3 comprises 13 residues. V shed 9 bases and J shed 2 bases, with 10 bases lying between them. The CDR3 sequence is CASDRRNTGELFF. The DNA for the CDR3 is TGTGCCAGTGACAGGCGAAACACCGGGGAGCTGTTTTTT.

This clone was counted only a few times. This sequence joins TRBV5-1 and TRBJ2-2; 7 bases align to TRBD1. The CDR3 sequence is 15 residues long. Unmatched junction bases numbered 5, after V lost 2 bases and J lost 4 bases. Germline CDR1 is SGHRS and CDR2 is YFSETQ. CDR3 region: CASSLGTVPTGELFF. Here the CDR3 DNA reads TGCGCCAGCAGCTTAGGGACAGTACCCACCGGGGAGCTGTTTTTT.

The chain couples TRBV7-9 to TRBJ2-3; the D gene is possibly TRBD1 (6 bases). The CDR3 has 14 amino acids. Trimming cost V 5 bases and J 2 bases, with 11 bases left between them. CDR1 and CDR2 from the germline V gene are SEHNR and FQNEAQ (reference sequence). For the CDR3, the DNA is TGTGCCAGCAGCCCTAGACAGGACACAGATACGCAGTATTTT. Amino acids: CASSPRQDTDTQYF.

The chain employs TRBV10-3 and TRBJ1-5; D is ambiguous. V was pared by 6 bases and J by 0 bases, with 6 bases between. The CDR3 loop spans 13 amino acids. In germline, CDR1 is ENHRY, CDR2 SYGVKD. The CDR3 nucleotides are TGTGCCATCAGATCAGATAGCAATCAGCCCCAGCATTTT. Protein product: CAIRSDSNQPQHF.

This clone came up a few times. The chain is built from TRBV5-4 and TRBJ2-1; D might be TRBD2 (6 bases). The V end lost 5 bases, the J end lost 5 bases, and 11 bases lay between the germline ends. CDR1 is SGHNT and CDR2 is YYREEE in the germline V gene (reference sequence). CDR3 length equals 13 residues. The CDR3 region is CASSSRGNNEQFF. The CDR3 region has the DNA TGTGCCAGCAGTTCCCGGGGGAACAATGAGCAGTTCTTC. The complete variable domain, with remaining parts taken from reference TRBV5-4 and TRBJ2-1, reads ETGVTQSPTHLIKTRGQQVTLRCSSQSGHNTVSWYQQALGQGPQFIFQYYREEENGRGNFPPRFSGLQFPNYSSELNVNALELDDSALYLCASSSRGNNEQFFGPGTRLTVL.

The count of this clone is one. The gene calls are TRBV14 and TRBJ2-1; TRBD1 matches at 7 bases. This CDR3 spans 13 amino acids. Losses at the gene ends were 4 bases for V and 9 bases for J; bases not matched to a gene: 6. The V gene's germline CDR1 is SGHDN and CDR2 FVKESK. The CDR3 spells CASSPKRGPEQFF. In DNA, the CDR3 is TGTGCCAGCAGCCCGAAGAGGGGGCCTGAGCAGTTCTTC.

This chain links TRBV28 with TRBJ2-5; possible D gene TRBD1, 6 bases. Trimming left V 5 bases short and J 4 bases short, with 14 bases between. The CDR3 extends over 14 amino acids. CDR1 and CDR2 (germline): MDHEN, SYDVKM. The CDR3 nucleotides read TGTGCCAGCAGTCTCCTTGGCAGGGGAGAGACCCAGTACTTC. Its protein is CASSLLGRGETQYF.

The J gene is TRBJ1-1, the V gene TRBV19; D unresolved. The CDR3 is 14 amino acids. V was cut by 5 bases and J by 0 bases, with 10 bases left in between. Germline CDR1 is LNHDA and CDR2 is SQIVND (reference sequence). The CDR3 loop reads CASSPHQMNTEAFF. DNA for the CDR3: TGTGCCAGTAGTCCTCACCAGATGAACACTGAAGCTTTCTTT.

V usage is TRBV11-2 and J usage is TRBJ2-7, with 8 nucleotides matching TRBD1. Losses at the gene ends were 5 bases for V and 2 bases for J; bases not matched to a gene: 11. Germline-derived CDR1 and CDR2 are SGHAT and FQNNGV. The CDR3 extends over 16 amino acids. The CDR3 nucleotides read TGTGCCAGCAGCCCCCCACCCGGGACAGGAGCCTACGAGCAGTACTTC. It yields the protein CASSPPPGTGAYEQYF.

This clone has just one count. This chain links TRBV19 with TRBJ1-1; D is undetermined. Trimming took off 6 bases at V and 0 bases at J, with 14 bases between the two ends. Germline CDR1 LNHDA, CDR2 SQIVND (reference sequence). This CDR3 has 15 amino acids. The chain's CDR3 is CASSGAIQMNTEAFF. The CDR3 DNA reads TGTGCCAGTAGCGGAGCAATCCAAATGAACACTGAAGCTTTCTTT.

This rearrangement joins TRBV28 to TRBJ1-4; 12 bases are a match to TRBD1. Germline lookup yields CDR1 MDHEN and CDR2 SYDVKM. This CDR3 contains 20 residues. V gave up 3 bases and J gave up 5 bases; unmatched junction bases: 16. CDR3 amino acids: CASSLWGGQGALAGNEKLFF. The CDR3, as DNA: TGTGCCAGCAGTTTGTGGGGGGGACAGGGGGCTCTGGCCGGGAATGAAAAACTGTTTTTT.

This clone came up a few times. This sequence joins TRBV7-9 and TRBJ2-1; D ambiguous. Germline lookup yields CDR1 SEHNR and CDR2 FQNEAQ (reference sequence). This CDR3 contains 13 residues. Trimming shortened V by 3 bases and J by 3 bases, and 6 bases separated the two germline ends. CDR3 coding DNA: TGTGCCAGCAGCTTGTACAGCTACAATGAGCAGTTCTTC. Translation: CASSLYSYNEQFF.

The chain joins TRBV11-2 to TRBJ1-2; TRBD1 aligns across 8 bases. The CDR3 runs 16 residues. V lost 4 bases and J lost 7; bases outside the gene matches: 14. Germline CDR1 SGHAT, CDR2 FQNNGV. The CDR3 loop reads CASSSFPPQGARGYTF. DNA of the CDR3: TGTGCCAGCAGCTCATTCCCACCGCAGGGGGCGCGTGGCTACACCTTC.

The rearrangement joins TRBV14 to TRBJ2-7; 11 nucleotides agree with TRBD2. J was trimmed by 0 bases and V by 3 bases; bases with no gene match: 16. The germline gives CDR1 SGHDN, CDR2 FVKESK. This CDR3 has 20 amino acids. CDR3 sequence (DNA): TGTGCCAGCAGCCAGTTTAACGGGGGACTAGCGGACCGAAGCTCCTACGAGCAGTACTTC. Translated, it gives CASSQFNGGLADRSSYEQYF.

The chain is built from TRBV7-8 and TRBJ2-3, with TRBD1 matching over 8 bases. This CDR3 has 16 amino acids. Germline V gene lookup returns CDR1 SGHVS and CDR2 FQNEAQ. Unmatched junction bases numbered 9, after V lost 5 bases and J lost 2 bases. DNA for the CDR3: TGTGCCAGCAGCGCGGGCCGGGACAGGTTCACAGATACGCAGTATTTT. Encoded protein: CASSAGRDRFTDTQYF.